The table lists the clone carrying this T cell receptor beta chain with a count of one. The antigen is not known. The sample comes from a study of cytomegalovirus exposure and HLA in healthy donors. Across the whole study: Genotyping of about 400 donors showed that 80% to 90% belonged to the Caucasian-associated ancestry cluster. The study's findings and limits: For TCR beta chains, V- and J-gene trimming was later linked to a missense DCLRE1C variant. The authors later found HLA-associated TCR beta chains more clonally expanded than equally common others. Excluded were some V segments that proved indistinguishable, including TRBV6-2 and TRBV6-3.

This CDR3 contains 17 residues. CDR1 SGHNT and CDR2 YYREEE come from the germline V gene (reference sequence). The ends lost 0 bases at V and 5 bases at J; junction bases unmatched: 10. In the PCR, 60 Vbeta and 13 Jbeta primers were used. The repertoire was sequenced with immunoSEQ multiplex PCR; TCRdb's copy has only in-frame clones and lacks some. The table lists approximately 170,000 clones, 75% to 85% of them singletons. The genes are TRBV5-4 and TRBJ2-7; 11 bases match TRBD2. The source of this sequence is a woman aged 45-60 years in good health and CMV-seronegative. What was sequenced was PBMCs. CDR3 loop: CASSLGSGRAGSNEQYF. For the CDR3, the DNA is TGTGCCAGCAGCTTGGGTAGCGGGAGGGCCGGATCTAACGAGCAGTACTTC.